This entry features one T cell receptor (beta chain) sequence. Antigen specificity is unknown. Regarding time point: persistent/refractory GD, antithyroid drugs over 5 years with positive TRAb. PBMC RNA served as the TCR library source. The CDR3 runs 13 residues. Trimming took 9 bases from V and 0 from J, leaving 12 bases between them. Per the germline V gene, CDR1 is SGHTA and CDR2 is FQGTGA. The data stem from a study of regulatory T cells in long-lasting Graves disease. Study-level findings and limits: The study found persistent patients shared more public clonotypes (around 2,500) than new patients (966). It was in persistent disease that TRBV28, TRBJ1-2 and TRBJ2-5 were favored.

TCR beta libraries were built with iRepertoire HTBI primers and Arm-PCR of CDR3 regions. As handled by the study authors: Sample data revealed roughly 62 TRBV and 12 to 15 TRBJ segments. TCRdb reprocessed the multiplex PCR reads via MiXCR and lists one record per CDR3 protein. The V and J calls and clone size are TCRdb's, not the authors'. The profile shows about 470,000 distinct CDR3 sequences, less than 25% of them singletons. The clonotype comes from a female donor with Graves disease. This specimen was peripheral blood mononuclear cells (PBMCs), taken when the disease was refractory, from a patient treated with antithyroid drugs. This chain joins TRBV7-3 and TRBJ2-7; D is tentatively TRBD1 or TRBD2 (5 bases each). The CDR3 loop is CASGTLSSYEQYF. Written as DNA, the CDR3 is TGTGCCAGTGGGACGCTGAGCTCCTACGAGCAGTACTTC. Complete variable domain (other parts from reference TRBV7-3 and TRBJ2-7): GAGVSQTPSNKVTEKGKYVELRCDPISGHTALYWYRQSLGQGPEFLIYFQGTGAADDSGLPNDRFFAVRPEGSVSTLKIQRTERGDSAVYLCASGTLSSYEQYFGPGTRLTVT.